This T cell receptor (beta chain) was documented in a study of T-cell reconstitution after alpha-beta-depleted transplantation in children. This clonotype was seen ten or more times. CDR3 length equals 16 residues. Trimming cost V 0 bases and J 8 bases, with 18 bases left between them. Germline assignment: CDR1 LGHNA and CDR2 YNFKEQ. A library of TCRbeta sequences, prepared with unique molecular identifiers, was generated. TCRdb reprocessed the PCR reads via MiXCR and lists one record per CDR3 protein. Of about 240,000 distinct CDR3 sequences in the sample, under 30% were seen once. The sample in question was PBMCs, obtained before TCRalphabeta/CD19-depleted stem cell transplant. The chain employs TRBV4-2 and TRBJ2-3, with no clear D. This clonotype was obtained from a girl between 2 and 10 years old with Fanconi anemia, due to receive a stem cell transplant. CDR3 sequence: CASSQDQASEEATQYF. CDR3 DNA sequence: TGTGCCAGCAGCCAAGATCAAGCCTCTGAAGAGGCTACGCAGTATTTT.